The 25 T cell receptor beta chains listed next were all sequenced from one sample in a study of cytomegalovirus exposure and HLA in healthy donors. Use of 60 Vbeta and 13 Jbeta primers characterized the PCR. TCRdb's table, derived via immunoSEQ multiplex PCR, lists solely in-frame clones and lacks some. This sample yields fewer than 130,000 clones, of which 74% are seen a single time; roughly 2.7% belongs to the top ten. The sequenced material came from PBMCs. These receptors were taken from a man between 50 and 59 years old in good health and CMV-seropositive.

The gene calls are TRBV18 and TRBJ2-1; D is ambiguous. V was clipped by 0 bases and J by 6 bases, with 6 bases between them. Germline V gives CDR1 KGHSH, CDR2 LQKENI. The CDR3 consists of 13 residues. The CDR3 region is CASSPPSSNEQFF. The DNA for the CDR3 is TGTGCCAGCTCACCACCATCGTCCAATGAGCAGTTCTTC. The entire variable domain, with the rest obtained from reference TRBV18 and TRBJ2-1, is as follows: NAGVMQNPRHLVRRRGQEARLRCSPMKGHSHVYWYRQLPEEGLKFMVYLQKENIIDESGMPKERFSAEFPKEGPSILRIQQVVRGDSAAYFCASSPPSSNEQFFGPGTRLTVL.

V usage is TRBV6-1 and J usage is TRBJ2-7, with 8 bases that match TRBD1. The length of the CDR3 is 14 residues. Germline lookup yields CDR1 MNHNS and CDR2 SASEGT. V lost 6 bases to trimming and J lost 1 base; unmatched junction nucleotides: 5. In nucleotides, the CDR3 is TGTGCCAGCAGCCGGGACAGGCTTTCCTACGAGCAGTACTTC. Translated: CASSRDRLSYEQYF.

This clone was detected a few times. The rearrangement links TRBV14 to TRBJ2-7; D may be TRBD2 (7 bases). Trimming took 0 bases from V and 1 from J, leaving 13 bases between them. The CDR3 sequence is 16 residues long. Germline CDR1 SGHDN, CDR2 FVKESK. CDR3 nucleotide sequence: TGTGCCAGCAGCCAAGATAGGGGGAGGGGTTCCTACGAGCAGTACTTC. Translation gives CASSQDRGRGSYEQYF.

The rearrangement uses TRBV5-1 and TRBJ2-1; 8 bases match TRBD2. The junction had 14 bases not matched to a gene; V was cut back by 7 bases and J by 8 bases. This CDR3 spans 15 amino acids. The V gene's germline CDR1 is SGHRS and CDR2 YFSETQ. The CDR3 DNA reads TGCGCCAGCGGTCGCCCCCGCGAGCGGGAGTATGAGCAGTTCTTC. Its translation: CASGRPREREYEQFF.

V usage is TRBV14 and J usage is TRBJ1-2, with D unclear. Per the germline V gene, CDR1 is SGHDN and CDR2 is FVKESK. V lost 1 base and J 0 bases, leaving 9 bases between the germline ends. There are 15 residues in the CDR3. The CDR3 region has the DNA TGTGCCAGCAGCCAAGTCGGCGGAACTAACTATGGCTACACCTTC. Translated: CASSQVGGTNYGYTF. Complete variable domain (other parts from reference TRBV14 and TRBJ1-2): EAGVTQFPSHSVIEKGQTVTLRCDPISGHDNLYWYRRVMGKEIKFLLHFVKESKQDESGMPNNRFLAERTGGTYSTLKVQPAELEDSGVYFCASSQVGGTNYGYTFGSGTRLTVV.

This clone has only one observation. This chain uses TRBV5-4 with TRBJ2-3; 10 positions match TRBD2. The CDR3 has 17 amino acids. Germline V CDR1 and CDR2: SGHNT, YYREEE (reference sequence). V lost 1 base, J lost 1 base, and 6 bases stayed unmatched. Written as DNA, the CDR3 is TGTGCCAGCAGCTTGAGCCTAGCGGGAGTTGGCACAGATACGCAGTATTTT. Translating it yields CASSLSLAGVGTDTQYF.

V gene TRBV4-2 combines with J gene TRBJ2-1, with TRBD2 identical over 9 bases. Germline V gene data show CDR1 as LGHNA and CDR2 as YNFKEQ. This CDR3 has 20 amino acids. V shed 5 bases and J 3 bases; nucleotides not matched to a gene: 20. Here the CDR3 reads CASSAKLAGNPLDIYNEQFF. The CDR3 DNA is TGTGCCAGCAGCGCCAAACTAGCGGGCAACCCCCTAGATATCTACAATGAGCAGTTCTTC.

This chain joins TRBV2 and TRBJ1-5, with D hard to call. The CDR3 extends over 12 amino acids. V lost 7 bases, J lost 15 bases, and 19 bases lay in between. Germline lookup yields CDR1 SNHLY and CDR2 FYNNEI. As DNA, the CDR3 is TGTGCCAGCACCCTCTGGGGAGGGCCCATGCATTTT. Translation: CASTLWGGPMHF.

A few counts support this clone. The rearrangement joins TRBV10-3 to TRBJ1-5, with 8 bases lining up with TRBD1. From germline, CDR1 is ENHRY and CDR2 SYGVKD. CDR3 length: 16 amino acids. V lost 3 bases, J lost 1 base, and 5 bases stayed unmatched. The chain's CDR3 is CAISDPGQGSNQPQHF. As DNA, the CDR3 is TGTGCCATCAGTGACCCTGGACAGGGAAGCAATCAGCCCCAGCATTTT.

The chain uses TRBV6-1 and TRBJ2-5, with D possibly TRBD1 on 6 matching bases. Trimming pared 6 bases from V and 2 bases from J, leaving 10 bases between. CDR1 MNHNS and CDR2 SASEGT come from the germline V gene. This CDR3 contains 13 residues. In DNA, the CDR3 is TGTGCCAGCAGGCCGACAGGTCAAGAGACCCAGTACTTC. Encoded protein: CASRPTGQETQYF.

On this clone: Other DNA sequences within the sample encode an identical CDR3. The chain is built from TRBV30 and TRBJ1-1; D is undetermined. V lost 0 bases, J lost 1 base, and 6 bases lay in between. The germline V gene encodes CDR1 GTSNPN and CDR2 SVGIG (reference sequence). This CDR3 has 13 residues. The CDR3 loop is CAWSVNRNTEAFF. CDR3 DNA: TGTGCCTGGAGTGTGAACAGGAACACTGAAGCTTTCTTT.

The J gene is TRBJ2-1, the V gene TRBV11-2, with 11 bases lining up with TRBD2. CDR1 is SGHAT and CDR2 is FQNNGV in the germline V gene. The CDR3 sequence is 18 residues long. V shed 2 bases, J shed 3 bases, and the junction held 9 bases outside the gene matches. The chain's CDR3 is CASSLTSGGAKIYNEQFF. For the CDR3, the DNA is TGTGCCAGCAGCTTAACTAGCGGGGGAGCTAAAATCTACAATGAGCAGTTCTTC.

The V call is TRBV5-5, the J call TRBJ2-1, with 7 bases fitting TRBD2. CDR3 size: 15 residues. The germline V gene encodes CDR1 SGHKS and CDR2 YYEKEE (reference sequence). Trimming at V came to 4 bases and at J to 10 bases, leaving 14 bases not matched to a gene. CDR3 sequence: CASSQRWEGWSEQFF. The CDR3 DNA is TGTGCCAGCAGCCAGAGGTGGGAGGGTTGGAGCGAGCAGTTCTTC. Full variable domain (missing parts from reference TRBV5-5 and TRBJ2-1): DAGVTQSPTHLIKTRGQQVTLRCSPISGHKSVSWYQQVLGQGPQFIFQYYEKEERGRGNFPDRFSARQFPNYSSELNVNALLLGDSALYLCASSQRWEGWSEQFFGPGTRLTVL.

The rearrangement joins TRBV19 to TRBJ2-5, with 9 bases aligning to TRBD2. Germline trimming cut 6 bases from V and 5 bases from J; bases unmatched to any gene: 7. CDR1 is LNHDA, CDR2 SQIVND, per germline (reference sequence). This CDR3 has 14 residues. CDR3 sequence (DNA): TGTGCCAGTAGGAGTAGCGGGAGCTCGGAGACCCAGTACTTC. Residues: CASRSSGSSETQYF.

Only a few counts were recorded for this clone. The chain recombines TRBV1 with TRBJ2-7; the table gives TRBD1 as D, unverified against the DNA. TRBV1 is a documented pseudogene. CDR3 length: 14 residues. CDR3 sequence: CTSSQDGHPYEQYF. In DNA, the CDR3 is TGCACCAGCAGCCAAGATGGACATCCCTACGAGCAGTACTTC.

Notes on this clone: Other DNA sequences in the sample encode the same CDR3. The chain carries TRBV19 and TRBJ2-2, with 10 nucleotides matching TRBD1. This CDR3 is built from 15 residues. Germline values: CDR1 LNHDA, CDR2 SQIVND (reference sequence). The V segment lost 1 base and the J segment 4 bases; nucleotides outside the gene matches: 0. The CDR3 is CASSIGTGGTGELFF. The CDR3 bases are TGTGCCAGTAGTATAGGGACAGGGGGCACCGGGGAGCTGTTTTTT.

This chain joins TRBV5-1 and TRBJ2-3; 8 nucleotides align to TRBD1. The CDR3 extends over 15 amino acids. CDR1 and CDR2 (germline): SGHRS, YFSETQ. Germline trimming cut 1 base from V and 4 bases from J; bases unmatched to any gene: 5. The CDR3 sequence: CASSLPQGAADTQYF. CDR3 nucleotide sequence: TGCGCCAGCAGCTTGCCTCAGGGGGCCGCAGATACGCAGTATTTT.

The rearrangement links TRBV9 to TRBJ1-1, with D perhaps matching TRBD1 (5 bases). Trimming removed 3 bases at V and 0 bases at J, with 12 bases between. Germline assignment: CDR1 SGDLS and CDR2 YYNGEE. The CDR3 runs to 15 residues. As DNA, the CDR3 is TGTGCCAGCAGCGCCCGGGGGACCATGAACACTGAAGCTTTCTTT. Residues: CASSARGTMNTEAFF.

This clone was recorded once. V usage is TRBV7-8 and J usage is TRBJ2-1; no clear D gene. The germline gives CDR1 SGHVS, CDR2 FQNEAQ. CDR3 length: 14 residues. The V end was cut by 5 bases, the J end by 7 bases, with 15 bases between. The CDR3 sequence is CASSPGLGMNEQFF. CDR3 coding DNA: TGTGCCAGCAGCCCGGGTCTAGGAATGAATGAGCAGTTCTTC.

The chain joins TRBV9 to TRBJ2-3; D possibly corresponds to TRBD1 (5 bases). The CDR3 has 15 amino acids. V lost 3 bases to trimming and J lost 2 bases, with 13 bases between them. CDR1 is SGDLS, CDR2 YYNGEE, per germline. The CDR3 is CASSEGLLLTDTQYF. The CDR3 DNA is TGTGCCAGCAGCGAGGGGTTACTCCTCACAGATACGCAGTATTTT.

This sequence joins TRBV19 and TRBJ1-1; 8 bases are a match to TRBD1. Germline assignment: CDR1 LNHDA and CDR2 SQIVND (reference sequence). The length of the CDR3 is 15 residues. V dropped 2 bases and J dropped 4; count of bases not matched to a gene: 6. The CDR3 is CASSIQQGGGTEAFF. In DNA form, the CDR3 reads TGTGCCAGTAGTATACAACAGGGGGGGGGCACTGAAGCTTTCTTT. Complete variable domain (other parts from reference TRBV19 and TRBJ1-1): DGGITQSPKYLFRKEGQNVTLSCEQNLNHDAMYWYRQDPGQGLRLIYYSQIVNDFQKGDIAEGYSVSREKKESFPLTVTSAQKNPTAFYLCASSIQQGGGTEAFFGQGTRLTVV.

This chain links TRBV11-3 with TRBJ2-7; D remains ambiguous. The CDR3 totals 14 residues. The V and J ends lost 2 bases and 4 bases respectively, with 12 bases between them. Per the germline V gene, CDR1 is SGHNT and CDR2 is YENEEA. The CDR3: CASSLTAGSYEQYF. CDR3 sequence (DNA): TGTGCCAGCAGCTTAACCGCAGGTTCTTACGAGCAGTACTTC. Full variable domain (rest looked up from reference TRBV11-3 and TRBJ2-7): EAGVVQSPRYKIIEKKQPVAFWCNPISGHNTLYWYLQNLGQGPELLIRYENEEAVDDSQLPKDRFSAERLKGVDSTLKIQPAELGDSAVYLCASSLTAGSYEQYFGPGTRLTVT.

This sequence joins TRBV29-1 and TRBJ2-1; TRBD2 is a possible D gene (7 bases). In germline, CDR1 is SQVTM, CDR2 ANQGSEA. The CDR3 covers 14 residues. Trimming took 5 bases from V and 7 from J, leaving 18 bases between them. In DNA form, the CDR3 reads TGCAGCGTTCGTCGGGGGGCCCAACGGAATGAGCAGTTCTTC. It translates to CSVRRGAQRNEQFF.

This chain uses TRBV7-8 with TRBJ2-5; TRBD1 matches at 7 bases. Trimming removed 5 bases from V and 5 bases from J; junction bases left unmatched: 14. The CDR3 has 16 residues. Germline-derived CDR1 and CDR2 are SGHVS and FQNEAQ. The CDR3 coding sequence is TGTGCCAGCAGCCTTCTCTTGGGACAGCGTTTTGAGACCCAGTACTTC. It yields the protein CASSLLLGQRFETQYF. Full variable domain (remainder filled in from reference TRBV7-8 and TRBJ2-5): GAGVSQSPRYKVAKRGQDVALRCDPISGHVSLFWYQQALGQGPEFLTYFQNEAQLDKSGLPSDRFFAERPEGSVSTLKIQRTQQEDSAVYLCASSLLLGQRFETQYFGPGTRLLVL.

This rearrangement joins TRBV5-4 to TRBJ2-3; a possible D gene is TRBD2 (6 bases). Germline values: CDR1 SGHNT, CDR2 YYREEE (reference sequence). V lost 1 base and J 2 bases, leaving 11 bases between the germline ends. The CDR3 contains 15 residues. CDR3 residues: CASSLKRVNTDTQYF. The CDR3 DNA sequence: TGTGCCAGCAGCTTGAAGCGGGTAAACACAGATACGCAGTATTTT.